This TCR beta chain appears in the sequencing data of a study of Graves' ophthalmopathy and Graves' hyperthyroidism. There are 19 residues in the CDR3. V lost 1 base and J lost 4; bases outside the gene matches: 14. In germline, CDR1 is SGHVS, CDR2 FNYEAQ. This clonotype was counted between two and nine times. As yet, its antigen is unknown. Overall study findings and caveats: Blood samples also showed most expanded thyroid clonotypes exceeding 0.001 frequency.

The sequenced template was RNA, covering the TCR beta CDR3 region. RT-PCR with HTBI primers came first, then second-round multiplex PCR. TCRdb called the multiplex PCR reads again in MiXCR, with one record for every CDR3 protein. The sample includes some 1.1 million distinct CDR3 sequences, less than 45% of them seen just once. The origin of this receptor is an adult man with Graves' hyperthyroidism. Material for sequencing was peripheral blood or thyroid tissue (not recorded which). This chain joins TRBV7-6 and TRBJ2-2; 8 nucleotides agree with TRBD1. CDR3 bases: TGTGCCAGCAGCTTAGGTCGGACAGGGACGGTTCGAACCACCGGGGAGCTGTTTTTT. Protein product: CASSLGRTGTVRTTGELFF.